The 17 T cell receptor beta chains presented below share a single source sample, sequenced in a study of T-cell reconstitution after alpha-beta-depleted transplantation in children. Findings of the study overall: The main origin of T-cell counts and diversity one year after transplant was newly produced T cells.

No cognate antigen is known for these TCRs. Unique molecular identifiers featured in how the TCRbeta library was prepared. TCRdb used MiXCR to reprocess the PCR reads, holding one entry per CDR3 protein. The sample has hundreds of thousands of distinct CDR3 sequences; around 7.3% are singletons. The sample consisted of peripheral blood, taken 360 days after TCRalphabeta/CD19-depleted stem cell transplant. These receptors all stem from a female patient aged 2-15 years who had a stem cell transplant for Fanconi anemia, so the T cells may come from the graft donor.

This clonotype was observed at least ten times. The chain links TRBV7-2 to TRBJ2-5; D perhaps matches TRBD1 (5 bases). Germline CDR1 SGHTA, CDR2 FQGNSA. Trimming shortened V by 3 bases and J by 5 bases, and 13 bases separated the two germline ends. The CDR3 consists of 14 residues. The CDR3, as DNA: TGTGCCAGCAGCTTGAAGGGGCCCCAGGAGACCCAGTACTTC. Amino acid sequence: CASSLKGPQETQYF.

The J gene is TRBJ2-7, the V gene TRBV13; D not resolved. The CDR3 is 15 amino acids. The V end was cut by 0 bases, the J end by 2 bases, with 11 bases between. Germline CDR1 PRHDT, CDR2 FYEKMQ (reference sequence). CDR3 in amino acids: CASSLGPTKTYEQYF. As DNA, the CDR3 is TGTGCCAGCAGCTTAGGACCAACTAAAACCTACGAGCAGTACTTC.

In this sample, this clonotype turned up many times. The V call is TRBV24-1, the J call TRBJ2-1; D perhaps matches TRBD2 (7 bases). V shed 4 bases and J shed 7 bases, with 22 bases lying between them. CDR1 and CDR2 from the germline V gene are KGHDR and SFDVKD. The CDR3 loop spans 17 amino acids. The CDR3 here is CATSDPWEGVSSNEQFF. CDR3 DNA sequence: TGTGCCACCAGTGACCCCTGGGAGGGGGTATCGTCTAATGAGCAGTTCTTC.

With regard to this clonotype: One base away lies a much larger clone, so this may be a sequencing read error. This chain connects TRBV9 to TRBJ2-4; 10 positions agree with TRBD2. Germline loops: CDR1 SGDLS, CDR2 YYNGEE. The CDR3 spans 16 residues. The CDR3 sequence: CTSSVGERGGGNIQYF. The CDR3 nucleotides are TGTACCAGCAGCGTAGGGGAGCGGGGGGGCGGGAACATTCAGTACTTC.

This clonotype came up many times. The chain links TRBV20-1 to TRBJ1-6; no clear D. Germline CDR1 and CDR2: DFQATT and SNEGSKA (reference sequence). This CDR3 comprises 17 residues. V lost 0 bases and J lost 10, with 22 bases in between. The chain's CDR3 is CSARDLVGRVTFSPLHF. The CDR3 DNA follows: TGCAGTGCTAGAGATCTTGTAGGAAGGGTCACTTTCTCACCCCTCCACTTT.

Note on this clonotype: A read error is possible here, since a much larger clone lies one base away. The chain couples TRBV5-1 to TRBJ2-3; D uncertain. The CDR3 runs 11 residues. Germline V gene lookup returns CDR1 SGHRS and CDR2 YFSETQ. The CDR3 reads CASSHADTLYF. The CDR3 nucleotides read TGCGCCAGCAGCCACGCAGATACGCTGTATTTT.

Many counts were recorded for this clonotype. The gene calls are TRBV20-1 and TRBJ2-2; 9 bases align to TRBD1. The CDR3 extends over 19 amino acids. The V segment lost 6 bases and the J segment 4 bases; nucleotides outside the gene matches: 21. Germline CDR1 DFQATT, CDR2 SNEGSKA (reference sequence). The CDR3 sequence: CSAQRGQGLLSTFTGELFF. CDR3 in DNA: TGCAGTGCGCAACGGGGACAGGGACTTCTATCAACCTTCACCGGGGAGCTGTTTTTT.

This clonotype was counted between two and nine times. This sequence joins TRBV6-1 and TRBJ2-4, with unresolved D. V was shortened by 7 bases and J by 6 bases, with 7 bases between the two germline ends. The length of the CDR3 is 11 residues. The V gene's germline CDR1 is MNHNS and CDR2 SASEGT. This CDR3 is CASMIGNIQYF. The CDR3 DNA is TGTGCCAGCATGATAGGAAACATTCAGTACTTC.

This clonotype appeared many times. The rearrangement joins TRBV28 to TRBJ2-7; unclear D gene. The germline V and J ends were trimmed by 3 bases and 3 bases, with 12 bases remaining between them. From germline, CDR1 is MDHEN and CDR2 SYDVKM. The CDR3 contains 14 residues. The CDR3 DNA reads TGTGCCAGCAGTTTTGGTAGGGCAGTCTACGAGCAGTACTTC. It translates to CASSFGRAVYEQYF. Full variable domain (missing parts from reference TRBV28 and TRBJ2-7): DVKVTQSSRYLVKRTGEKVFLECVQDMDHENMFWYRQDPGLGLRLIYFSYDVKMKEKGDIPEGYSVSREKKERFSLILESASTNQTSMYLCASSFGRAVYEQYFGPGTRLTVT.

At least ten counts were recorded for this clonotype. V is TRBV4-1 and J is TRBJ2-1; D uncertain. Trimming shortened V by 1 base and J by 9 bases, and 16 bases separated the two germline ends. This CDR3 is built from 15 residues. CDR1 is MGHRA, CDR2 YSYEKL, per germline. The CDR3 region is CASSQGWQVVREQFF. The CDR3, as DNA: TGCGCCAGCAGCCAAGGTTGGCAGGTAGTTCGTGAGCAGTTCTTC.

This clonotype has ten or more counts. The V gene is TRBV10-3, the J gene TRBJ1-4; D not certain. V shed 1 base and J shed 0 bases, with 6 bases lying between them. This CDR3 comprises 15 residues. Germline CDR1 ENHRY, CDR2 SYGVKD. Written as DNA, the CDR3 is TGTGCCATCAGTGAGTTAGCTGCAACTAATGAAAAACTGTTTTTT. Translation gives CAISELAATNEKLFF.

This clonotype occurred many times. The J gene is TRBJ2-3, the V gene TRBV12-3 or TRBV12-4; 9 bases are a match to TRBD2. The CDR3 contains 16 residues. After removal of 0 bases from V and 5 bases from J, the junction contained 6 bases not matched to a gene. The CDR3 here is CASSLAGSGGQDTQYF. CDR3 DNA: TGTGCCAGCAGTTTAGCCGGTAGCGGGGGTCAAGATACGCAGTATTTT.

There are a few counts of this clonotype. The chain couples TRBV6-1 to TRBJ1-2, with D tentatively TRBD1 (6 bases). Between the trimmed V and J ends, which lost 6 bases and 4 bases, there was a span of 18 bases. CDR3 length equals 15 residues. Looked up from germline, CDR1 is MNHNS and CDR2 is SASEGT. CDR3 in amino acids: CASSQEGGLVYGYTF. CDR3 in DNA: TGTGCCAGCAGCCAGGAGGGGGGTCTGGTCTATGGCTACACCTTC.

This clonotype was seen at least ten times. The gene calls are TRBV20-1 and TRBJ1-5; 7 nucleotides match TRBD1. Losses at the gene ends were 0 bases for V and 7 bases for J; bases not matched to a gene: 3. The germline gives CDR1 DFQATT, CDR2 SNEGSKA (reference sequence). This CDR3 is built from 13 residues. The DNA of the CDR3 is TGCAGTGCTAGAGAAACAGGGGAGCAGCCCCAGCATTTT. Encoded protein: CSARETGEQPQHF.

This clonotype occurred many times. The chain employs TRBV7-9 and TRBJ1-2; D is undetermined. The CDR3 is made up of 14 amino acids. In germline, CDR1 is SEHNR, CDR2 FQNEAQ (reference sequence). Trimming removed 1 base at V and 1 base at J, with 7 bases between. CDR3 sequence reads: CASSLVDFNYGYTF. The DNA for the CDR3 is TGTGCCAGCAGCTTAGTAGATTTTAACTATGGCTACACCTTC. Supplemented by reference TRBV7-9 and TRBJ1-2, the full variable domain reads DTGVSQNPRHKITKRGQNVTFRCDPISEHNRLYWYRQTLGQGPEFLTYFQNEAQLEKSRLLSDRFSAERPKGSFSTLEIQRTEQGDSAMYLCASSLVDFNYGYTFGSGTRLTVV.

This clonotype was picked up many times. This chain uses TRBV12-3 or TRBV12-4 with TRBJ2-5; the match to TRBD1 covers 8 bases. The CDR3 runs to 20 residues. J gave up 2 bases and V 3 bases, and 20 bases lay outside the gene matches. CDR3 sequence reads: CASSFLNLHRQGIPQETQYF. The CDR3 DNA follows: TGTGCCAGCAGTTTTTTAAATTTACATCGACAGGGGATCCCTCAAGAGACCCAGTACTTC.

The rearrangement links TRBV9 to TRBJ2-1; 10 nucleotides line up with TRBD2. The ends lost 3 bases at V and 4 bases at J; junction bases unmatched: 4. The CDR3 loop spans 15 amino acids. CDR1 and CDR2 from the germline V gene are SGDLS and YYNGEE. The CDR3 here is CASSDSGRLYNEQFF. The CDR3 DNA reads TGTGCCAGCAGCGATAGCGGGAGGTTGTACAATGAGCAGTTCTTC.